What follows are 5 T cell receptor beta chains derived from one specimen sequenced in a study of control samples from healthy donors and cancer patients. Clones were sequenced by immunoSEQ multiplex PCR, and TCRdb holds only the in-frame ones, with some missing. The sample holds fewer than 120,000 clones, 70% to 90% seen once. Source material: PBMCs. These receptors came from a woman aged 60 to 75 with lung cancer.

The CDR3: CASSKAIAGELFF. The CDR3 DNA reads TGTGCCAGTAGTAAGGCTATCGCCGGGGAGCTGTTTTTT. The V gene is TRBV19, the J gene TRBJ2-2; D unresolved. Germline V CDR1 and CDR2: LNHDA, SQIVND (reference sequence). The CDR3 is 13 amino acids. The ends were cut back, 4 bases at V and 6 bases at J, with 9 bases in the middle.

The V and J genes are TRBV9 and TRBJ2-2; 7 positions agree with TRBD1. Germline trimming cut 4 bases from V and 4 bases from J; bases unmatched to any gene: 4. CDR3 size: 14 residues. The germline CDR1 and CDR2 sequences are SGDLS and YYNGEE. CDR3 DNA: TGTGCCAGCAGCTTGGGACAGACCACCGGGGAGCTGTTTTTT. It yields the protein CASSLGQTTGELFF. Variable domain in full (rest from reference TRBV9 and TRBJ2-2): DSGVTQTPKHLITATGQRVTLRCSPRSGDLSVYWYQQSLDQGLQFLIQYYNGEERAKGNILERFSAQQFPDLHSELNLSSLELGDSALYFCASSLGQTTGELFFGEGSRLTVL.

The chain employs TRBV4-2 and TRBJ2-3; 8 bases agree with TRBD2. After removal of 1 base from V and 5 bases from J, the junction contained 8 bases not matched to a gene. Germline assignment: CDR1 LGHNA and CDR2 YNFKEQ. CDR3 length: 16 amino acids. CDR3 nucleotide sequence: TGTGCCAGCAGCCAAGTGGCGGGGGGTCATCGAGATACGCAGTATTTT. Translation gives CASSQVAGGHRDTQYF.

A single count supports this clone. This sequence joins TRBV30 and TRBJ2-6, with unresolved D. The germline gives CDR1 GTSNPN, CDR2 SVGIG (reference sequence). Deletions cut 0 bases from V and 4 bases from J, with 13 bases between. The CDR3 length is 16 residues. The CDR3 sequence is CAWSVQRSAGANVLTF. The CDR3 DNA reads TGTGCCTGGAGTGTACAGAGGTCGGCAGGGGCCAACGTCCTGACTTTC. The variable domain in full, with the rest retrieved from reference TRBV30 and TRBJ2-6, is SQTIHQWPATLVQPVGSPLSLECTVEGTSNPNLYWYRQAAGRGLQLLFYSVGIGQISSEVPQNLSASRPQDRQFILSSKKLLLSDSGFYLCAWSVQRSAGANVLTFGAGSRLTVL.

This sequence joins TRBV7-2 and TRBJ1-1, with D maybe TRBD1 (5 bases). Germline-derived CDR1 and CDR2 are SGHTA and FQGNSA. This CDR3 region has 11 residues. Trimming stripped 3 bases from V and 10 bases from J, with 9 bases between. The CDR3 DNA is TGTGCCAGCAGCTTCCAGGGACCAGCTTTCTTT. Protein product: CASSFQGPAFF.